This T cell receptor beta chain was identified in a study of cytomegalovirus exposure and HLA in healthy donors. Vbeta (60) and Jbeta (13) primers were used in the PCR. Method: immunoSEQ multiplex PCR; TCRdb's copy keeps in-frame clones and lacks some. Here the sample spans around 90,000 clones, 75% to 90% being singletons. The CDR3 consists of 15 residues. V was cut by 0 bases and J by 4 bases, with 7 bases left in between. Germline-derived CDR1 and CDR2 are SGHDN and FVKESK. Sequencing was carried out using PBMCs. This rearrangement joins TRBV14 to TRBJ2-6; D is undetermined. This TCR was recovered from a middle-aged man in good health and CMV-seropositive. In DNA form, the CDR3 reads TGTGCCAGCAGCCAAGATCGCAGGGGGGCCAACGTCCTGACTTTC. Residues: CASSQDRRGANVLTF.